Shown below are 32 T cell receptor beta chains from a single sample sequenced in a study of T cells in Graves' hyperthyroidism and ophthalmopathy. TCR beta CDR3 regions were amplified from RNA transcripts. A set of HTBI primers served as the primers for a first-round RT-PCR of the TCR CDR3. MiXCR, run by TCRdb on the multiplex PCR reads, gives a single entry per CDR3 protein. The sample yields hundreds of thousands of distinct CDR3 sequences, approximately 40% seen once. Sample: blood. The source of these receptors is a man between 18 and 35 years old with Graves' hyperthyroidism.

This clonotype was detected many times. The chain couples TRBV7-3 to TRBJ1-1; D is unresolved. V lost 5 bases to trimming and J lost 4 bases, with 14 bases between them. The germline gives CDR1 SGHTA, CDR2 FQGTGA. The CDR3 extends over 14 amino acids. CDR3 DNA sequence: TGTGCCAGCAGCCTTGATTCTTTCACCACTGAAGCTTTCTTT. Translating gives CASSLDSFTTEAFF. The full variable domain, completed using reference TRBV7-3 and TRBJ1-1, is GAGVSQTPSNKVTEKGKYVELRCDPISGHTALYWYRQSLGQGPEFLIYFQGTGAADDSGLPNDRFFAVRPEGSVSTLKIQRTERGDSAVYLCASSLDSFTTEAFFGQGTRLTVV.

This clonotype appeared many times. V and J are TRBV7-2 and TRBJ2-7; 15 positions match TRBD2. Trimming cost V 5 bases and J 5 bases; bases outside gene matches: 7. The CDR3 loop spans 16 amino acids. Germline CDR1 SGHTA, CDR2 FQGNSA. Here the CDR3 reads CASSKGLAGGVHEQYF. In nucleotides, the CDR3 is TGTGCCAGCAGCAAGGGACTAGCGGGAGGAGTCCACGAGCAGTACTTC.

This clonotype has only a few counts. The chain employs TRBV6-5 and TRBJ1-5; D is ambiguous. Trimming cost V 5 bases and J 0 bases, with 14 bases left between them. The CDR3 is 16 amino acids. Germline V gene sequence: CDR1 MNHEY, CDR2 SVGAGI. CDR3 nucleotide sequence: TGTGCCAGCAGTGCCCACACGAGGTCTAGCAATCAGCCCCAGCATTTT. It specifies CASSAHTRSSNQPQHF.

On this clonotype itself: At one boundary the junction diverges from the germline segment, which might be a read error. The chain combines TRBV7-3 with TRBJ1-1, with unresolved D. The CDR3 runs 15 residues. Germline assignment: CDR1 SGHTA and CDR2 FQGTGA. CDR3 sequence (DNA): TGCGCCAGCAGCCAACTCCTACGGGGAAACACTGAAGCTTTCTTT. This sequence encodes CASSQLLRGNTEAFF.

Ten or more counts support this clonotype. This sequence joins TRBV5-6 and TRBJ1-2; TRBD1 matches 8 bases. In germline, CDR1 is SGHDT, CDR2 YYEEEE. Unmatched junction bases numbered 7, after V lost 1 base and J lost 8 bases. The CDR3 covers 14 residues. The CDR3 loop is CASSLPDREVGYTF. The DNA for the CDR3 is TGTGCCAGCAGCTTGCCGGACAGGGAAGTCGGCTACACCTTC. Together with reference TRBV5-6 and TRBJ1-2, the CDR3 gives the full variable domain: DAGVTQSPTHLIKTRGQQVTLRCSPKSGHDTVSWYQQALGQGPQFIFQYYEEEERQRGNFPDRFSGHQFPNYSSELNVNALLLGDSALYLCASSLPDREVGYTFGSGTRLTVV.

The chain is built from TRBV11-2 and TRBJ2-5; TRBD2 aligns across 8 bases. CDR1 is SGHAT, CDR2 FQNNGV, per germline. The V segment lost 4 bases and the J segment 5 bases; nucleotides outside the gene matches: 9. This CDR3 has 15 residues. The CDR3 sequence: CASSWGGLEFETQYF. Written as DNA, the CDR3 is TGTGCCAGCAGCTGGGGGGGACTAGAGTTCGAGACCCAGTACTTC. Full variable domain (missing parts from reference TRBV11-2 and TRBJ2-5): EAGVAQSPRYKIIEKRQSVAFWCNPISGHATLYWYQQILGQGPKLLIQFQNNGVVDDSQLPKDRFSAERLKGVDSTLKIQPAKLEDSAVYLCASSWGGLEFETQYFGPGTRLLVL.

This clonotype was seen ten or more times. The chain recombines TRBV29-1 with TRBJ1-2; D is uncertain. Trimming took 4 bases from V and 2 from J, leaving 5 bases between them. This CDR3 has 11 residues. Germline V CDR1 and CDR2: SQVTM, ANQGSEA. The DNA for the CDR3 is TGCAGCGTTGGGAGAAACTATGGCTACACCTTC. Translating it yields CSVGRNYGYTF.

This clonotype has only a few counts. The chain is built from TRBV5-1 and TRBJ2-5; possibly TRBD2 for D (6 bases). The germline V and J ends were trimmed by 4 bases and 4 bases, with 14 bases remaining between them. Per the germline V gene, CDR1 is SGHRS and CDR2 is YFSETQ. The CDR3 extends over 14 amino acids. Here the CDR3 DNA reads TGCGCCAGCAGCGTACTTCAGGGAGGAGAGACCCAGTACTTC. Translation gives CASSVLQGGETQYF. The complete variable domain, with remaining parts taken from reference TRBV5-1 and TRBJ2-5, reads KAGVTQTPRYLIKTRGQQVTLSCSPISGHRSVSWYQQTPGQGLQFLFEYFSETQRNKGNFPGRFSGRQFSNSRSEMNVSTLELGDSALYLCASSVLQGGETQYFGPGTRLLVL.

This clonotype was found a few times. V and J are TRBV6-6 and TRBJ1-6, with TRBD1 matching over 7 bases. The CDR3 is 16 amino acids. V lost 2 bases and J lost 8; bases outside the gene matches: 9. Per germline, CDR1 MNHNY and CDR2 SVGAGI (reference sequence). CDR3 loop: CASSYRGSGGDSPLHF. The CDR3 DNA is TGTGCCAGCAGTTACCGCGGGTCAGGGGGTGATTCACCCCTCCACTTT.

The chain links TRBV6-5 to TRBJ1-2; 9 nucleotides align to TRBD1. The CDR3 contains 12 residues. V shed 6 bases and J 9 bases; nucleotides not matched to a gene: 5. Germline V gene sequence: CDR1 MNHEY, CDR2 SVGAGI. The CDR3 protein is CASSTTGGSYTF. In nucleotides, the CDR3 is TGTGCCAGCAGCACAACAGGGGGCAGCTACACCTTC.

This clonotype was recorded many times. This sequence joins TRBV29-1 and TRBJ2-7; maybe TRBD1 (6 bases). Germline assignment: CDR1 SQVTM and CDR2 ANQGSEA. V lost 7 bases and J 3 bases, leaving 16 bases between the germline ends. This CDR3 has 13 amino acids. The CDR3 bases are TGCAGCGCTCAGGGGTACGCGGACTACGAGCAGTACTTC. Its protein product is CSAQGYADYEQYF.

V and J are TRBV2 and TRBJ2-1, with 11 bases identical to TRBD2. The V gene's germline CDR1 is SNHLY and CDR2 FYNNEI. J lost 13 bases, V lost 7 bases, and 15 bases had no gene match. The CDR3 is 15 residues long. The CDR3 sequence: CASTSSTSGAQTQFF. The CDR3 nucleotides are TGTGCCAGCACCTCCTCGACTAGCGGGGCACAGACCCAGTTCTTC.

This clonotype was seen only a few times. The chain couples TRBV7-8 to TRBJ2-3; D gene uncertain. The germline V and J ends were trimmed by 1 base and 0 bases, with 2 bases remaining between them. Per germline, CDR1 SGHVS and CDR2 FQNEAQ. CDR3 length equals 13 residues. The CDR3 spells CASSLGSTDTQYF. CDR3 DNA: TGTGCCAGCAGCTTAGGAAGCACAGATACGCAGTATTTT.

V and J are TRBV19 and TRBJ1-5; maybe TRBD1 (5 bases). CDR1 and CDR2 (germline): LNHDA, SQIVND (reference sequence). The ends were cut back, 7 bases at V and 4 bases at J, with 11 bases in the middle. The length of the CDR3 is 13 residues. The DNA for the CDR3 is TGTGCCAGTATGCTTGGGGCGAATCAGCCCCAGCATTTT. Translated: CASMLGANQPQHF. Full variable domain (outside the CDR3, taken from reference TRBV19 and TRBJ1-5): DGGITQSPKYLFRKEGQNVTLSCEQNLNHDAMYWYRQDPGQGLRLIYYSQIVNDFQKGDIAEGYSVSREKKESFPLTVTSAQKNPTAFYLCASMLGANQPQHFGDGTRLSIL.

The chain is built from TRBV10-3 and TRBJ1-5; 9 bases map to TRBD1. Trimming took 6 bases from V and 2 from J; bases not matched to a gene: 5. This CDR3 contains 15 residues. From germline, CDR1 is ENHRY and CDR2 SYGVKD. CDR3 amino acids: CAIRPGQGGNQPQHF. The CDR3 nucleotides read TGTGCCATCAGGCCGGGACAGGGCGGCAATCAGCCCCAGCATTTT.

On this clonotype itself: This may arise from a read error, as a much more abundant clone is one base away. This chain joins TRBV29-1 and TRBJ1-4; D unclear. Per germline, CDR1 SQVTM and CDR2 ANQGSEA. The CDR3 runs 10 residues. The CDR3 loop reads CCARDEKLFF. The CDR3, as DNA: TGCTGCGCCCGAGATGAAAAACTGTTTTTT.

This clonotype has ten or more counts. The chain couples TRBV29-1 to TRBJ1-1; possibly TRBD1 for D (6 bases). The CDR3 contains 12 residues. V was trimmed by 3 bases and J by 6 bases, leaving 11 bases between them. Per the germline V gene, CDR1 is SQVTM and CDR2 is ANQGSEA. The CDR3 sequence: CSVEPGAAEAFF. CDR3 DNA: TGCAGCGTTGAGCCGGGGGCGGCTGAAGCTTTCTTT. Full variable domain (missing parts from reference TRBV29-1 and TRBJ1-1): SAVISQKPSRDICQRGTSLTIQCQVDSQVTMMFWYRQQPGQSLTLIATANQGSEATYESGFVIDKFPISRPNLTFSTLTVSNMSPEDSSIYLCSVEPGAAEAFFGQGTRLTVV.

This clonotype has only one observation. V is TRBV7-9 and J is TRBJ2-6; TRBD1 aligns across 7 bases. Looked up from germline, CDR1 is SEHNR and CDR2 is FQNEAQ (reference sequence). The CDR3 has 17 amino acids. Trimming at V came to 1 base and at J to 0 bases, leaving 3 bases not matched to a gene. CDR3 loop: CASSLEQGSSGANVLTF. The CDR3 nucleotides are TGTGCCAGCAGCTTAGAACAGGGGAGCTCTGGGGCCAACGTCCTGACTTTC.

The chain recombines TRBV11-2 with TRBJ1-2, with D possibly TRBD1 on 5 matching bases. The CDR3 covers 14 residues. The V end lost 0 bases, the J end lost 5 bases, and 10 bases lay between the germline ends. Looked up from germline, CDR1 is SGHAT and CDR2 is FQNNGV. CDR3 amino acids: CASSLDAWGYGYTF. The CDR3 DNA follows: TGTGCCAGCAGCTTAGACGCTTGGGGGTATGGCTACACCTTC.

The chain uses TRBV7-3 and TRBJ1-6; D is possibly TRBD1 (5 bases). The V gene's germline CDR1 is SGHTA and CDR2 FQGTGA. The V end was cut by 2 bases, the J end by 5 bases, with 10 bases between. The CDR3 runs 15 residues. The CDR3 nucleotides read TGTGCCAGCAGCTTACGACAGAGAAATAATTCACCCCTCCACTTT. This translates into CASSLRQRNNSPLHF.

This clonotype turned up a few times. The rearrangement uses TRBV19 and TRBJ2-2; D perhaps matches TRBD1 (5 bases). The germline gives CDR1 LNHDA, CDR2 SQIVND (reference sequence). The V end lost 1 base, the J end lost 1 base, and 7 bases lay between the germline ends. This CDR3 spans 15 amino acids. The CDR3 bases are TGTGCCAGTAGTATAGCAGGGCAGAACACCGGGGAGCTGTTTTTT. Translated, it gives CASSIAGQNTGELFF.

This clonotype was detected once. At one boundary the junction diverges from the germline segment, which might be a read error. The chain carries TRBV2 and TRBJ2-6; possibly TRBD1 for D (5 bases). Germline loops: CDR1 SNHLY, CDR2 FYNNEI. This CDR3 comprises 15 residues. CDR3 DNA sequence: TGTGCCAGCAGCCACGACGAAGTTGGGGCCAACGCCCTGACTTTC. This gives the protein CASSHDEVGANALTF.

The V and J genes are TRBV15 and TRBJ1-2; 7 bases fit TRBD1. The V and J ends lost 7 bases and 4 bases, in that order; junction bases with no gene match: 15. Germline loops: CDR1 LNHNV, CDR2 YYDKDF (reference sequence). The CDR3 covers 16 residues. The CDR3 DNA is TGTGCCACCAACCTAGGGACGACAGGGCCCACCTATGGCTACACCTTC. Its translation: CATNLGTTGPTYGYTF. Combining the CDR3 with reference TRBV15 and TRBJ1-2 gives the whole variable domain DAMVIQNPRYQVTQFGKPVTLSCSQTLNHNVMYWYQQKSSQAPKLLFHYYDKDFNNEADTPDNFQSRRPNTSFCFLDIRSPGLGDTAMYLCATNLGTTGPTYGYTFGSGTRLTVV.

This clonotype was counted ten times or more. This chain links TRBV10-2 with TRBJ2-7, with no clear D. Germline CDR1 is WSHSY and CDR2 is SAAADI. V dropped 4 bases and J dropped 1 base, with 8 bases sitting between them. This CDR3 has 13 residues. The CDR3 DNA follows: TGCGCCAGCAGTGGGACGGTATCCTACGAGCAGTACTTC. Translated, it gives CASSGTVSYEQYF.

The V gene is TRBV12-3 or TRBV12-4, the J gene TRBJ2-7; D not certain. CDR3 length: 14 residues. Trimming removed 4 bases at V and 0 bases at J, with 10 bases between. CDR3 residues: CASSYTASSYEQYF. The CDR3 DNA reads TGTGCCAGCAGTTACACGGCTAGCTCCTACGAGCAGTACTTC.

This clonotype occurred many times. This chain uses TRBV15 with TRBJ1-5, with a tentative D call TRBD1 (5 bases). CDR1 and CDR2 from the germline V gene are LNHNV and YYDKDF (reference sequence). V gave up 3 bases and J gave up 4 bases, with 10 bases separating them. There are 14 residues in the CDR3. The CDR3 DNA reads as TGTGCCACCAGCAGGCAGGGAAAGAATCAGCCCCAGCATTTT. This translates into CATSRQGKNQPQHF.

The CDR3 protein is CSASLNGLNTEAFF. In nucleotides, the CDR3 is TGCAGTGCTAGCTTGAACGGACTGAACACTGAAGCTTTCTTT. The genes are TRBV20-1 and TRBJ1-1; D unclear. The CDR3 totals 14 residues. Deletions cut 3 bases from V and 0 bases from J, with 11 bases between. The germline V gene encodes CDR1 DFQATT and CDR2 SNEGSKA (reference sequence).

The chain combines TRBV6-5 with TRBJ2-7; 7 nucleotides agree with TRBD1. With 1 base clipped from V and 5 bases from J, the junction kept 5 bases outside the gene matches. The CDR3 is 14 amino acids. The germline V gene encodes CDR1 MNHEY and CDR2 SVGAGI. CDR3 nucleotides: TGTGCCAGCAGTTACTACACGACAGGGAACGAGCAGTACTTC. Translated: CASSYYTTGNEQYF.

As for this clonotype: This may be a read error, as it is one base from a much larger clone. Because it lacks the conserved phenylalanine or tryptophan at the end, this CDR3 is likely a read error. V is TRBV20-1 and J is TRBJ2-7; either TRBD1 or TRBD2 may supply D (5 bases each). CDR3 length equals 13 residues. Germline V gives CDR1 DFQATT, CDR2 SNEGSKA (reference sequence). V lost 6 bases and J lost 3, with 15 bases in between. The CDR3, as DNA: TGCAGTGCCATGGACGGGACGGACTACGAGCAGTACCTC. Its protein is CSAMDGTDYEQYL.

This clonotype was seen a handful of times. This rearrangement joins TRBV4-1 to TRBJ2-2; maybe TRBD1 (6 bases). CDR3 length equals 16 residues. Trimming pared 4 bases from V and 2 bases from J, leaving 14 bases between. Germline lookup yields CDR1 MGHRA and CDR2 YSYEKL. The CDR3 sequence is CASSRLQGLNTGELFF. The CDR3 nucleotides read TGCGCCAGCAGCCGACTTCAGGGGCTTAACACCGGGGAGCTGTTTTTT.

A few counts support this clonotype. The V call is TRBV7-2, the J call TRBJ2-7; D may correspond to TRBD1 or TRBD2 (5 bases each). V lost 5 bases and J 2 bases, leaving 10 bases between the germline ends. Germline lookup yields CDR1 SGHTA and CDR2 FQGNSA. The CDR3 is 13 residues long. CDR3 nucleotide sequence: TGTGCCAGCAGCCGGGGCGATACCTACGAGCAGTACTTC. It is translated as CASSRGDTYEQYF.

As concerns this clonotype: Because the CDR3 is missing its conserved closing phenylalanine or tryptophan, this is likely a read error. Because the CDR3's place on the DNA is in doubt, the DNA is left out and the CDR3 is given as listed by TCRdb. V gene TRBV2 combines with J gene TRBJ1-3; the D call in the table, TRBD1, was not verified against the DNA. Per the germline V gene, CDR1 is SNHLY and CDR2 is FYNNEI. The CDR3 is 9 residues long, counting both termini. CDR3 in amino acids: CASSEKGQV.